This TCR beta chain was sequenced during a study of blood T cell repertoires in COVID-19. The overall study: The study drew acute and convalescent COVID-19 samples from the United States, Italy and Spain. Sources were T cells, B-cell-depleted T cells, or PBMCs; the material itself was cDNA or gDNA.

Original analysis: Quantification of nucleated cells was approximated via reference gene primer amplification. Sequencing used immunoSEQ multiplex PCR; TCRdb keeps in-frame clones, though not all of them. The V and J calls and the clone size are those of that table, but D and trimming were determined from the DNA. Among fewer than 200,000 clones listed, around 80% were seen once. This clone showed up just once. Sequencing was done on a sample of peripheral blood. The receptor comes from a woman older than 75 with acute or convalescent COVID-19.

This CDR3 is CASSLDLNMNTEAFF. The CDR3 DNA is TGCGCCAGCAGCTTGGATCTGAACATGAACACTGAAGCTTTCTTT. The chain combines TRBV5-1 with TRBJ1-1; D is unclear. Germline V gene data show CDR1 as SGHRS and CDR2 as YFSETQ. Trimming removed 0 bases at V and 0 bases at J, with 9 bases between. The CDR3 sequence is 15 residues long.